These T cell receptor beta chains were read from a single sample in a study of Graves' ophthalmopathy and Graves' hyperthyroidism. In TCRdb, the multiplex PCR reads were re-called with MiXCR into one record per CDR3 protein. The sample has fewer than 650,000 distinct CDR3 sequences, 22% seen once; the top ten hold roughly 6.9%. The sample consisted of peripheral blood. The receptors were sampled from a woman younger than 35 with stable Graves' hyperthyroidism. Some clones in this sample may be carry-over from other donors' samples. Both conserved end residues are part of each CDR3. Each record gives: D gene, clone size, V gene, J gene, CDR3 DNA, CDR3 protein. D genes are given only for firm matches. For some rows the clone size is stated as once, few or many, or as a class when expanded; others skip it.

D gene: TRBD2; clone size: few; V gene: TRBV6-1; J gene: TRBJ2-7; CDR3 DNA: TGTGCCAGCATAAGCGGGAGTGAGCAGTACTTC; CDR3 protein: CASISGSEQYF
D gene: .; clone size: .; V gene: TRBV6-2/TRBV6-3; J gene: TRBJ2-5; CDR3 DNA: TGTGCCAGCAGTTACGGCGGGATCCGGCAAGAGACCCAGTACTTC; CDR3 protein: CASSYGGIRQETQYF
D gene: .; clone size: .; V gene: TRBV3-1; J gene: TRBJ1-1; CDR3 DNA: TGTGCCAGCAGCCGGTGGGAGACTGAAGCTTTCTTT; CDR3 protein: CASSRWETEAFF
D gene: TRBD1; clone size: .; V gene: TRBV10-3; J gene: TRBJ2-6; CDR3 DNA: TGTGCCATCTCGGGACAGGGGGCGTCCGGGGCCAACGTCCTGACTTTC; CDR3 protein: CAISGQGASGANVLTF
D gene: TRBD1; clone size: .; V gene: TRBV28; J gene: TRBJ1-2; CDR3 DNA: TGTGCCAGCAGTTTACCTTCCTTGGTGACAGGGGAGGGCTACACCTTC; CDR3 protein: CASSLPSLVTGEGYTF
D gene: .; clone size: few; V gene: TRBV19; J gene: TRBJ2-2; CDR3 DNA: TGTGCCAGTAGTATAAGAACATTACTCACCGGGGAGCTGTTTTTT; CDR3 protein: CASSIRTLLTGELFF
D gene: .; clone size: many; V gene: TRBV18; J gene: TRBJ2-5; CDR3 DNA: TGTGCCAGCTCACCACCTGCGACGGGGATAATCCAGTACTTC; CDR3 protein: CASSPPATGIIQYF
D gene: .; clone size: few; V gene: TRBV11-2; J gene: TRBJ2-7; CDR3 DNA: TGTGCCAGCAGCTTATTGCTCGAGCAGTACTTC; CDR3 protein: CASSLLLEQYF
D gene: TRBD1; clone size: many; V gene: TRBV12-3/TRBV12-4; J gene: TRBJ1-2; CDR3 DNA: TGTGCCAGCAGTTTGGACAGGAGGGGCTATGGCTACACCTTC; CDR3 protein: CASSLDRRGYGYTF
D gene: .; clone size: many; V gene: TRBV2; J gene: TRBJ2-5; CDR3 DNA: TGTGCCAGCAGTGAAGGGGGGGCGGTTCAAGAGACCCAGTACTTC; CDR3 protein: CASSEGGAVQETQYF
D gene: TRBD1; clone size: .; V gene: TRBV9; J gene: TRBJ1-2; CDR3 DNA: TGTGCCAGCAGCGTAGGACAGGGATCCTATGGCTACACCTTC; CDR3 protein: CASSVGQGSYGYTF
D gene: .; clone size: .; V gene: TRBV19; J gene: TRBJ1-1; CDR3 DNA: TGTGCCAGTAGTATATCTCACACTGAAGCTTTCTTT; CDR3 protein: CASSISHTEAFF
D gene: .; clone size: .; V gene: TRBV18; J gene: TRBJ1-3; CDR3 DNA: TGTGCCAGCTCACCCGACCTAGGCGGTTCCCGTATCTTT; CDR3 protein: CASSPDLGGSRIF
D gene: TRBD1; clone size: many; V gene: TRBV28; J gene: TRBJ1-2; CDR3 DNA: TGTGCCAGCATGCGGACAGGACGAGGGGATGGCTACACCTTC; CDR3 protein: CASMRTGRGDGYTF
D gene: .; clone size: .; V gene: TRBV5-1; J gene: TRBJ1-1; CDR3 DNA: TGCGCCAGCAGCTTGGAACCCGACGACACTGAAGCTTTCTTT; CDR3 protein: CASSLEPDDTEAFF
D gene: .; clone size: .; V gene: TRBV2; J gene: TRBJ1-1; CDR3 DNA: TGTGCCAGCAGGGGGGACGGCACTATGAACACTGAAGCTTTCTTT; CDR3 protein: CASRGDGTMNTEAFF
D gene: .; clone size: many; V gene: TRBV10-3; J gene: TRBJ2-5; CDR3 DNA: TGTGCCATCGGACAATGGGAGACCCAGTACTTC; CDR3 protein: CAIGQWETQYF
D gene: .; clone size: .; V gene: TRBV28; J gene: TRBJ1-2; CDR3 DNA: TGTGCCAGCAGTCAGGAGGGCCACTATGGCTACACCTTC; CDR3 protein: CASSQEGHYGYTF
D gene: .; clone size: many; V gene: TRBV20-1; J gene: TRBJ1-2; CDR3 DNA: TGCAGTGCTAGGGGAGGCCCACGACAGTCTGTCTATGGCTACACCTTC; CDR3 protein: CSARGGPRQSVYGYTF
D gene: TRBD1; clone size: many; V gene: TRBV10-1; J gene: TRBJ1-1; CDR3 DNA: TGCGCCAAAAACAGACAGGGATCGAGAAACACTGAAGCTTTCTTT; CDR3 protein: CAKNRQGSRNTEAFF
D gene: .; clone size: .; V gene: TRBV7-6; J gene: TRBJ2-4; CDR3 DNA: TGTGCCAGCAGCCCCATTGGGGGGGCCCATTTAGCCAAAAACATTCAGTACTTC; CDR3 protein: CASSPIGGAHLAKNIQYF
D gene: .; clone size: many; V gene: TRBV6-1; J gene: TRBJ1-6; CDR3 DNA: TGTGCCAGCAGCGATGGATCACCCCTCCACTTT; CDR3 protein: CASSDGSPLHF
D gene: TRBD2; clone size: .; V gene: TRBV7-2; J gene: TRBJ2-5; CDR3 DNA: TGTGCCAGCAGCTTCGGCGGGGGGGCCGTTGAGACCCAGTACTTC; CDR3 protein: CASSFGGGAVETQYF
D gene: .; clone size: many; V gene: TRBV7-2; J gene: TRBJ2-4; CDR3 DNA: TGTGCCAGCAGCTTAACCCGGGACGAAAACATTCAGTACTTC; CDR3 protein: CASSLTRDENIQYF
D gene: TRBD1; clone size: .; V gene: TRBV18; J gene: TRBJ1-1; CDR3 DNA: TGTGCCAGCTCACCGACCGGGAGGGGGCTGAACACTGAAGCTTTCTTT; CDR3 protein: CASSPTGRGLNTEAFF
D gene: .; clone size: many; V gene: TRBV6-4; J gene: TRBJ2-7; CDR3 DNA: TGTGCCAGCAGTGACGTTAGGGTTCCATACGAGCAGTACTTC; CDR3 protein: CASSDVRVPYEQYF
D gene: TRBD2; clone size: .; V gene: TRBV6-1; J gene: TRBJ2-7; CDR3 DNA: TGTGCCAGCAAACTAATAGCGGGAGGCTCCTACGAGCAGTACTTC; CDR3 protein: CASKLIAGGSYEQYF
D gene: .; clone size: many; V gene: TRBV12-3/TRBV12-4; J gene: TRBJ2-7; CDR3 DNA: TGTGCCAGCAGTTTATATAGATCAGGCAGCTACGAGCAGTGCTTC; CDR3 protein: CASSLYRSGSYEQCF
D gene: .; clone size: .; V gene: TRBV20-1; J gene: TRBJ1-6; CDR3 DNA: TGCAGTGCCCGACAGGACCCCTATTCACCCCTCCACTTT; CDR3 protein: CSARQDPYSPLHF
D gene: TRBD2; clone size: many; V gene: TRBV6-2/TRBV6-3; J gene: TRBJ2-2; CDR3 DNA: TGTGCCAGCAGTAGACTAGCAGACGCGAACACCGGGGAGCTGTTTTTT; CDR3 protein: CASSRLADANTGELFF
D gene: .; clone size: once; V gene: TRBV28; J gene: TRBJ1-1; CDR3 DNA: TGTGCCAGCAAATGGACAGTGAACACTGAAGCTTTCTTT; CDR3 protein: CASKWTVNTEAFF
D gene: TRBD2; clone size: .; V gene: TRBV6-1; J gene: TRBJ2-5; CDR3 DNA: TGTGCCAGCACTACTAGCGGGAGCCGGCAAGAGACCCAGTACTTC; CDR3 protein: CASTTSGSRQETQYF
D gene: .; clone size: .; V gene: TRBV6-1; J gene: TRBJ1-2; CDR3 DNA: TGTGCCAGCAGTGAATCCGGGGATGATGGCTACACCTTC; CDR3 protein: CASSESGDDGYTF
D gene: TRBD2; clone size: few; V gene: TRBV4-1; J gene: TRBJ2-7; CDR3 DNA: TGCGCCAGCAGCCAAGCTGGACTAGCGGGGGGTTCCGAGCAGTACTTC; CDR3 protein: CASSQAGLAGGSEQYF
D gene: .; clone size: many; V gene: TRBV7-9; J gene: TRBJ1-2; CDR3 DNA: TGTGCCAGCAGCTCCCCCTTGGATGGCTACACCTTC; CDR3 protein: CASSSPLDGYTF
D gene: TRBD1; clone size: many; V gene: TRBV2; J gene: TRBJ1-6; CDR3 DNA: TGTGCCAGCAGTGGAGGGGGCCGAGTATCACCCCTCCACTTT; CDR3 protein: CASSGGGRVSPLHF
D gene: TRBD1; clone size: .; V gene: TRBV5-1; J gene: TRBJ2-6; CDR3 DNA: TGCGCCAGCAGCTGGACGGGACAGGGGAGCCTATCTGGGGCCAACGTCCTGACTTTC; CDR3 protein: CASSWTGQGSLSGANVLTF
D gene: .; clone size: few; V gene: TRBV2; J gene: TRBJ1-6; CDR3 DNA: TGTGCCAGCACCCGGAGCCCCCTATTCAATTCACCCCTCCATTTT; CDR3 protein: CASTRSPLFNSPLHF
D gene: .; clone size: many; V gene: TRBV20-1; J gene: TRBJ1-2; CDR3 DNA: TGCAGTGCCCAACCCGGGACTAACTATGGCTACACCTTC; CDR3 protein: CSAQPGTNYGYTF
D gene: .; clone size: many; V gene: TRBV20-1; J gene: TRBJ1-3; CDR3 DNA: TGCAGTGCCGCCGGGATGGGATCTGGAAACACCATATATTTT; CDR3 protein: CSAAGMGSGNTIYF
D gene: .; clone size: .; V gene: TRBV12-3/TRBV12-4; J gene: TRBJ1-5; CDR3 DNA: TGTGCCAGCATTCGGGGTAACAATCAGCCCCAGCATTTT; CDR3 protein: CASIRGNNQPQHF
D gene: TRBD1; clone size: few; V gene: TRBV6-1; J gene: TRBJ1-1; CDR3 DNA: TGTGCCAGCAGTGAGGAGGACAGGGAGTGGGTGAACACTGAAGCTTTCTTT; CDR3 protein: CASSEEDREWVNTEAFF
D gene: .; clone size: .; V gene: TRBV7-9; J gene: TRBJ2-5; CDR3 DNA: TGTGCCAGCAGCCCTCTGAACAGGGAAGAGACCCAGTACTTC; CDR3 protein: CASSPLNREETQYF
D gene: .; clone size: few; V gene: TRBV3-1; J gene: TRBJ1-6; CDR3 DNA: TGTGCCAGCACGAAAAACGACAGGTTAAATTCACCCCTCCACTTT; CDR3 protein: CASTKNDRLNSPLHF
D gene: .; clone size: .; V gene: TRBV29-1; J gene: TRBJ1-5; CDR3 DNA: TGCAGCGTGAGGACAGAGGATCAGCCCCAGCATTTT; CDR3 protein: CSVRTEDQPQHF
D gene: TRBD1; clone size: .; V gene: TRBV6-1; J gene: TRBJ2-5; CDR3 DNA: TGTGCCAGCACAGGGACAGGGACGCGAGAGACCCAGTACTTC; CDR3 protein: CASTGTGTRETQYF
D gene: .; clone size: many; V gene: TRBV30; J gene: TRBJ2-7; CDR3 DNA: TGTGCCTGGAGTGGAGGGTACGAGCAGTACTTC; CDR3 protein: CAWSGGYEQYF
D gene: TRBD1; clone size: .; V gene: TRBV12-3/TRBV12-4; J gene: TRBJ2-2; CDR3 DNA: TGTGCCAGCAGCTCCGGGACAGGCAGGACCGGGGAGCTGTTTTTT; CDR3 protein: CASSSGTGRTGELFF
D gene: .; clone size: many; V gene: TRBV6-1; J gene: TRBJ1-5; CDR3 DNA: TGTGCCAGCAGTGAGAAGAGGGAAGGTCAGCCCCAGCATTTT; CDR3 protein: CASSEKREGQPQHF